The 30 T cell receptor beta chains in this list originate from one sample, sequenced in a study of T-cell reconstitution after alpha-beta-depleted transplantation in children. Unique molecular identifiers were incorporated when the TCRbeta library was constructed. MiXCR, applied by TCRdb to the PCR reads, yields one record per CDR3 protein. The sample has thousands of distinct CDR3 sequences, roughly 24% seen once. Material: PBMCs, mostly from graft donor cells, obtained 60 days after TCRalphabeta/CD19-depleted stem cell transplant. Receptors were obtained from a boy under three years old who had a stem cell transplant for acute myeloid leukemia, so the T cells may come from the graft donor.

There are many counts of this clonotype. The genes are TRBV12-3 or TRBV12-4 and TRBJ1-2, with 8 bases lining up with TRBD1. J gave up 5 bases and V 3 bases, and 5 bases lay outside the gene matches. CDR3 length: 14 amino acids. The chain's CDR3 is CASSFGQGAYGYTF. DNA for the CDR3: TGTGCCAGCAGTTTCGGGCAGGGGGCGTATGGCTACACCTTC.

This clonotype has a count of ten or more. This rearrangement joins TRBV7-4 to TRBJ2-1, with a possible D match to TRBD2 (7 bases). V gave up 2 bases and J gave up 2 bases, with 19 bases separating them. This CDR3 is 18 amino acids long. Per germline, CDR1 SGHVT and CDR2 SQSDAQ. The chain's CDR3 is CASSLRGSGGEAYNEQFF. CDR3 coding DNA: TGTGCCAGCAGCTTAAGGGGGAGTGGGGGGGAAGCCTACAATGAGCAGTTCTTC.

Ten or more counts support this clonotype. The chain employs TRBV6-5 and TRBJ2-2; 8 positions match TRBD2. Trimming at V came to 6 bases and at J to 2 bases, leaving 2 bases not matched to a gene. This CDR3 is 14 amino acids long. Germline V gene data show CDR1 as MNHEY and CDR2 as SVGAGI. In nucleotides, the CDR3 is TGTGCCAGCAGCGGACTAGCCAACACCGGGGAGCTGTTTTTT. Its protein is CASSGLANTGELFF.

This clonotype was seen ten or more times. The chain is built from TRBV6-1 and TRBJ1-2; D not certain. CDR3 length equals 11 residues. Germline CDR1 is MNHNS and CDR2 is SASEGT. The ends were cut back, 6 bases at V and 2 bases at J, with 4 bases in the middle. The CDR3 is CASRGNYGYTF. The CDR3 nucleotides are TGTGCCAGCAGGGGGAACTATGGCTACACCTTC.

The V call is TRBV5-6, the J call TRBJ1-2; D call uncertain. V was clipped by 4 bases and J by 2 bases, with 15 bases between them. Per the germline V gene, CDR1 is SGHDT and CDR2 is YYEEEE. The CDR3 is 15 residues long. For the CDR3, the DNA is TGTGCCAGCAGCCCGAGGGCCACACAAAACTATGGCTACACCTTC. It yields the protein CASSPRATQNYGYTF. The full variable domain, in which reference TRBV5-6 and TRBJ1-2 provide the parts outside the CDR3, is DAGVTQSPTHLIKTRGQQVTLRCSPKSGHDTVSWYQQALGQGPQFIFQYYEEEERQRGNFPDRFSGHQFPNYSSELNVNALLLGDSALYLCASSPRATQNYGYTFGSGTRLTVV.

Relative to its sample, this clonotype is medium-sized. V and J are TRBV20-1 and TRBJ1-1; D might be TRBD1 (5 bases). The CDR3 is 15 amino acids. Trimming pared 1 base from V and 0 bases from J, leaving 12 bases between. Germline V lookup: CDR1 DFQATT, CDR2 SNEGSKA (reference sequence). Written as DNA, the CDR3 is TGCAGTGCTAGAGGGACAAGCCTAATGAACACTGAAGCTTTCTTT. Translation: CSARGTSLMNTEAFF.

In this sample, this clonotype turned up many times. This sequence joins TRBV10-3 and TRBJ2-3; a possible D gene is TRBD2 (6 bases). Trimming took 7 bases from V and 1 from J, leaving 9 bases between them. Germline V gives CDR1 ENHRY, CDR2 SYGVKD. The CDR3 loop spans 13 amino acids. This chain's CDR3 is CAIKPGGTDTQYF. DNA for the CDR3: TGTGCCATCAAACCGGGGGGCACAGATACGCAGTATTTT.

The chain uses TRBV28 and TRBJ1-6; the D gene is possibly TRBD1 (5 bases). This CDR3 region has 14 residues. V was shortened by 5 bases and J by 9 bases, with 14 bases between the two germline ends. Germline CDR1 MDHEN, CDR2 SYDVKM. Here the CDR3 DNA reads TGTGCCAGCAGTACATGGGCAGGGTTTTCACCCCTCCACTTT. As protein: CASSTWAGFSPLHF.

This clonotype is termed large. This chain joins TRBV12-3 or TRBV12-4 and TRBJ1-3; 8 bases are shared with TRBD1. J gave up 3 bases and V 6 bases, and 7 bases lay outside the gene matches. The CDR3 length is 15 residues. DNA for the CDR3: TGTGCCAGCAGAAGTACAGGGGGAGGTGGAAACACCATATATTTT. Amino acids: CASRSTGGGGNTIYF.

This clonotype was picked up many times. The chain joins TRBV7-9 to TRBJ1-4; 10 bases align to TRBD1. Germline-derived CDR1 and CDR2 are SEHNR and FQNEAQ (reference sequence). The CDR3 has 15 residues. Germline trimming cut 6 bases from V and 7 bases from J; bases unmatched to any gene: 8. CDR3 loop: CASRKTGGGGEKLFF. CDR3 sequence (DNA): TGTGCCAGCAGGAAGACAGGGGGCGGTGGTGAAAAACTGTTTTTT. The full variable domain, its missing parts supplied by reference TRBV7-9 and TRBJ1-4, is DTGVSQNPRHKITKRGQNVTFRCDPISEHNRLYWYRQTLGQGPEFLTYFQNEAQLEKSRLLSDRFSAERPKGSFSTLEIQRTEQGDSAMYLCASRKTGGGGEKLFFGSGTQLSVL.

The gene calls are TRBV14 and TRBJ2-3; 11 positions match TRBD2. The CDR3 spans 16 residues. In germline, CDR1 is SGHDN, CDR2 FVKESK. Unmatched junction bases numbered 3, after V lost 1 base and J lost 3 bases. In DNA, the CDR3 is TGTGCCAGCAGCCAAGTGGGGACTAGCGGTACAGATACGCAGTATTTT. Translation gives CASSQVGTSGTDTQYF.

The table lists this clonotype with many counts. The rearrangement links TRBV7-9 to TRBJ2-3; TRBD2 matches at 8 bases. This CDR3 contains 15 residues. Per germline, CDR1 SEHNR and CDR2 FQNEAQ (reference sequence). J lost 3 bases, V lost 6 bases, and 8 bases had no gene match. The CDR3 here is CASRIKRGKTDTQYF. The CDR3 nucleotides are TGTGCCAGCAGAATCAAGCGGGGGAAGACAGATACGCAGTATTTT.

This clonotype was counted ten times or more. This rearrangement joins TRBV11-1 to TRBJ2-1; no reliable D call. Trimming stripped 1 base from V and 6 bases from J, with 16 bases between. The germline CDR1 and CDR2 sequences are SGHAT and FQDESV (reference sequence). The CDR3 runs to 16 residues. CDR3 amino acids: CASSLVGVPLSNEQFF. The CDR3 DNA reads as TGTGCCAGCAGCTTAGTTGGCGTCCCATTGTCCAATGAGCAGTTCTTC.

This clonotype was counted only a few times. At one of its ends the junction is not consistent with the germline gene, which may arise from a read error. The chain is built from TRBV5-1 and TRBJ1-2; perhaps TRBD1 as D (5 bases). CDR3 size: 13 residues. Germline assignment: CDR1 SGHRS and CDR2 YFSETQ. CDR3 sequence: CAISLGLGDGYTF. The CDR3 DNA follows: TGCGCCATCAGCTTGGGGCTGGGGGATGGCTACACCTTC.

This clonotype is classed as medium-sized. The chain carries TRBV4-3 and TRBJ2-3; tentative D call: TRBD1 (6 bases). CDR3 length equals 17 residues. Germline-derived CDR1 and CDR2 are LGHNA and YSLEER. Trimming removed 4 bases at V and 3 bases at J, with 20 bases between. The CDR3 is CASSPAGTSDLTDTQYF. The CDR3, as DNA: TGCGCCAGCAGCCCAGCCGGGACATCGGATTTAACAGATACGCAGTATTTT.

This clonotype has at least ten counts. The CDR3 is CASSPDEHQPQHF. The CDR3 coding sequence is TGTGCCAGCTCACCCGACGAGCATCAGCCCCAGCATTTT. V gene TRBV18 combines with J gene TRBJ1-5; D is unclear. CDR3 length: 13 residues. V lost 3 bases and J 5 bases, leaving 8 bases between the germline ends. Germline CDR1 reads KGHSH; CDR2 reads LQKENI.

This clonotype was counted ten times or more. The chain carries TRBV9 and TRBJ2-3; maybe TRBD2 (7 bases). V lost 3 bases and J lost 3, with 14 bases in between. This CDR3 has 15 amino acids. Germline CDR1 reads SGDLS; CDR2 reads YYNGEE. CDR3 sequence reads: CASSARRGATDTQYF. The CDR3 bases are TGTGCCAGCAGCGCCCGCCGGGGGGCGACAGATACGCAGTATTTT.

This clonotype was recorded at least ten times. The rearrangement joins TRBV20-1 to TRBJ2-1; 10 nucleotides match TRBD2. The germline V gene encodes CDR1 DFQATT and CDR2 SNEGSKA (reference sequence). This CDR3 has 22 amino acids. V gave up 2 bases and J gave up 0 bases; unmatched junction bases: 22. The CDR3 region is CSARYRWGAGGPLANSYNEQFF. CDR3 sequence (DNA): TGCAGTGCTAGATACCGTTGGGGAGCGGGGGGGCCGTTAGCAAACTCCTACAATGAGCAGTTCTTC.

The chain carries TRBV7-9 and TRBJ1-1; D may be TRBD1 (5 bases). The V gene lost 5 bases and the J gene lost 3 bases, with 16 bases spanning the gap. This CDR3 contains 15 residues. CDR1 and CDR2 from the germline V gene are SEHNR and FQNEAQ (reference sequence). This CDR3 reads CASSLGWGAYTEAFF. CDR3 nucleotides: TGTGCCAGCAGCCTGGGTTGGGGCGCTTACACTGAAGCTTTCTTT.

CDR3 sequence reads: CATSRQGATNEQFF. CDR3 sequence (DNA): TGTGCCACCAGCCGACAGGGGGCCACCAATGAGCAGTTCTTC. This chain uses TRBV24-1 with TRBJ2-1; TRBD1 agrees at 10 bases. CDR1 and CDR2 from the germline V gene are KGHDR and SFDVKD. The CDR3 extends over 14 amino acids. Losses at the gene ends were 7 bases for V and 6 bases for J; bases not matched to a gene: 5.

This clonotype occurred many times. This sequence joins TRBV6-1 and TRBJ2-7; D uncertain. The CDR3 spans 14 residues. The germline V and J ends were trimmed by 2 bases and 3 bases, with 11 bases remaining between them. Germline V lookup: CDR1 MNHNS, CDR2 SASEGT. The CDR3 bases are TGTGCCAGCAGTGAAAGTTGGCACTTCTACGAGCAGTACGTC. Translating it yields CASSESWHFYEQYV.

This clonotype has a single count. The chain carries TRBV10-3 and TRBJ2-2; D possibly corresponds to TRBD1 (5 bases). The CDR3 runs to 12 residues. Trimming removed 8 bases from V and 6 bases from J, with 10 bases in between. Germline V gene data show CDR1 as ENHRY and CDR2 as SYGVKD. CDR3 sequence reads: CAIQGFSGELFF. The DNA for the CDR3 is TGTGCCATCCAGGGTTTTTCCGGGGAGCTGTTTTTT.

This clonotype appeared a few times. V usage is TRBV20-1 and J usage is TRBJ2-3, with D perhaps matching TRBD1 (7 bases). Germline-derived CDR1 and CDR2 are DFQATT and SNEGSKA (reference sequence). The germline V and J ends were trimmed by 3 bases and 4 bases, with 14 bases remaining between them. The CDR3 spans 14 residues. CDR3 sequence reads: CSASTQGGPDTQYF. CDR3 coding DNA: TGCAGTGCTAGTACCCAGGGGGGCCCAGATACGCAGTATTTT.

This clonotype was recorded at least ten times. The chain has TRBV10-3 and TRBJ1-2; possible D gene TRBD1, 6 bases. The CDR3 is made up of 13 amino acids. V lost 4 bases and J 4 bases, leaving 10 bases between the germline ends. Germline V gene lookup returns CDR1 ENHRY and CDR2 SYGVKD. The CDR3 spells CAISAQGPYGYTF. The CDR3 DNA follows: TGTGCCATCAGTGCACAGGGTCCCTATGGCTACACCTTC.

This clonotype is labeled medium-sized. This sequence joins TRBV7-9 and TRBJ2-3; 9 nucleotides agree with TRBD2. After removal of 5 bases from V and 1 base from J, the junction contained 7 bases not matched to a gene. The CDR3 is made up of 16 amino acids. Per the germline V gene, CDR1 is SEHNR and CDR2 is FQNEAQ (reference sequence). CDR3 in amino acids: CASSRGLAFGTDTQYF. The CDR3 region has the DNA TGTGCCAGCAGCAGAGGACTAGCGTTCGGCACAGATACGCAGTATTTT.

This clonotype showed up many times. The V call is TRBV5-8, the J call TRBJ2-5, with TRBD2 matching over 10 bases. CDR3 length equals 17 residues. Germline V gives CDR1 SGHTS, CDR2 YDEGEE. The V segment lost 2 bases and the J segment 4 bases; nucleotides outside the gene matches: 11. The CDR3: CASSFLVGLAGVETQYF. The CDR3 coding sequence is TGTGCCAGCAGCTTCCTAGTTGGCCTAGCGGGGGTAGAGACCCAGTACTTC.

V is TRBV29-1 and J is TRBJ1-1; a possible D gene is TRBD1 (5 bases). The V gene lost 3 bases and the J gene lost 5 bases, with 13 bases spanning the gap. CDR3 length: 13 residues. The germline V gene encodes CDR1 SQVTM and CDR2 ANQGSEA. The CDR3: CSVDLREGTEAFF. Here the CDR3 DNA reads TGCAGCGTTGATCTCAGGGAAGGAACTGAAGCTTTCTTT.

This clonotype is labeled medium-sized. The rearrangement links TRBV4-3 to TRBJ2-7; D remains unclear. Per the germline V gene, CDR1 is LGHNA and CDR2 is YSLEER. The CDR3 extends over 15 amino acids. Deletions cut 0 bases from V and 0 bases from J, with 9 bases between. The CDR3 loop reads CASSQDNSGSYEQYF. The CDR3 DNA is TGCGCCAGCAGCCAAGATAACTCCGGCTCCTACGAGCAGTACTTC.

This clonotype was seen many times. The chain combines TRBV4-1 with TRBJ2-3; D is perhaps TRBD1 or TRBD2 (5 bases each). CDR3 length: 20 amino acids. CDR1 MGHRA and CDR2 YSYEKL come from the germline V gene. V lost 1 base, J lost 0 bases, and 23 bases lay in between. CDR3 DNA: TGCGCCAGCAGCCAAGGCCTCTACCTGCCGGGGCCGGTTAGCACAGATACGCAGTATTTT. Translating gives CASSQGLYLPGPVSTDTQYF.

By proportion, this clonotype is large. The chain recombines TRBV27 with TRBJ2-7; 9 positions match TRBD1. The CDR3 is 15 amino acids. The V gene end was trimmed by 4 bases and the J gene end by 2 bases; junction bases not matched to a gene: 6. Germline-derived CDR1 and CDR2 are MNHEY and SMNVEV (reference sequence). This CDR3 reads CASSSPGQGTYEQYF. The CDR3, as DNA: TGTGCCAGCAGTTCCCCCGGACAGGGGACCTACGAGCAGTACTTC.